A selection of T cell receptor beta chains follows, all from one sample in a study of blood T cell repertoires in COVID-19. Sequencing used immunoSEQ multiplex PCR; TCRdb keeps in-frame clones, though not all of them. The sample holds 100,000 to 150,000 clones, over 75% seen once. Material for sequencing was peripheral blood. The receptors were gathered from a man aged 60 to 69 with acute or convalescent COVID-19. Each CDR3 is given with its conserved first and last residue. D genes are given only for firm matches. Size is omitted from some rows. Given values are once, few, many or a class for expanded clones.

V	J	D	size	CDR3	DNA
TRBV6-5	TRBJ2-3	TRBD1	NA	CASSPRTGVTDTQYF	TGTGCCAGCAGCCCCCGGACAGGGGTCACAGATACGCAGTATTTT
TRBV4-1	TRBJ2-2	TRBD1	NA	CASSLGQGYTGELFF	TGCGCCAGCAGCCTGGGACAGGGCTACACCGGGGAGCTGTTTTTT
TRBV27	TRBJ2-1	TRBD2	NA	CASSPLSGRGNEQFF	TGTGCCAGCAGTCCGCTTAGCGGGAGGGGAAATGAGCAGTTCTTC
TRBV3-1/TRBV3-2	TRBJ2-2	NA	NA	CASSHSGGTGELFF	TGTGCCAGCAGCCATTCAGGGGGGACCGGGGAGCTGTTTTTT
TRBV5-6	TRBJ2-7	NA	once	CASRATGSEQYF	TGTGCCAGCAGGGCTACAGGGAGCGAGCAGTACTTC
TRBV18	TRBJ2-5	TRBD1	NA	CASSPGQGARVETQYF	TGTGCCAGCTCACCGGGACAGGGGGCTCGAGTGGAGACCCAGTACTTC
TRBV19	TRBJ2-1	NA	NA	CASSIMAGLYNEQFF	TGTGCCAGTAGTATTATGGCGGGCCTCTACAATGAGCAGTTCTTC
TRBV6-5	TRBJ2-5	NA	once	CASSPGLETQYF	TGTGCCAGCAGTCCAGGTTTAGAGACCCAGTACTTC
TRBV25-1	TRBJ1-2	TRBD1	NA	CASSPQGADYGYTF	TGTGCCAGCAGCCCACAGGGGGCCGACTATGGCTACACCTTC
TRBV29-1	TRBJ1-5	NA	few	CSVRQGSNQPQHF	TGCAGCGTTCGTCAGGGCAGCAATCAGCCCCAGCATTTT
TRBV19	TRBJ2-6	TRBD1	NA	CASRSGGTGGSGANVLTF	TGTGCCAGTAGGTCGGGAGGGACAGGGGGCTCTGGGGCCAACGTCCTGACTTTC
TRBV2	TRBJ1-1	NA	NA	CASSQTWTDTEAFF	TGTGCCAGCTCACAAACGTGGACAGATACTGAAGCTTTCTTT
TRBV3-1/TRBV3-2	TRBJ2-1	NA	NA	CASSQDEQSYNEQFF	TGTGCCAGCAGCCAAGATGAACAATCCTACAATGAGCAGTTCTTC
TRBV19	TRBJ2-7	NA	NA	CASSSGRLTFEQYF	TGTGCCAGTAGTTCAGGTCGGTTAACCTTCGAGCAGTACTTC